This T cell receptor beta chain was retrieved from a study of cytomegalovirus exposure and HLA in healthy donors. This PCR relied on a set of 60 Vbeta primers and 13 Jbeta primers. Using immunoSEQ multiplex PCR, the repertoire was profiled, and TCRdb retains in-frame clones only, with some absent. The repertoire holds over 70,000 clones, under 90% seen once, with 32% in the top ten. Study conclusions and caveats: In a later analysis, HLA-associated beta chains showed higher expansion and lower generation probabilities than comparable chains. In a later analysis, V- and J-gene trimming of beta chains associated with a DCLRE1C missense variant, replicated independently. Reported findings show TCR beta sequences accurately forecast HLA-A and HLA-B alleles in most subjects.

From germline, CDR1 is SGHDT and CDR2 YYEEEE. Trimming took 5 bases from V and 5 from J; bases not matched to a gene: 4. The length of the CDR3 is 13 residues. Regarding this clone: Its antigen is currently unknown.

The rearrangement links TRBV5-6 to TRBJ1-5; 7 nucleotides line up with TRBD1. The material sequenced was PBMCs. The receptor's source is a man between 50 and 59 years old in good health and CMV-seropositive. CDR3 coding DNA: TGTGCCAGCAGTTCAGGGGGAGATCAGCCCCAGCATTTT. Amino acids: CASSSGGDQPQHF.